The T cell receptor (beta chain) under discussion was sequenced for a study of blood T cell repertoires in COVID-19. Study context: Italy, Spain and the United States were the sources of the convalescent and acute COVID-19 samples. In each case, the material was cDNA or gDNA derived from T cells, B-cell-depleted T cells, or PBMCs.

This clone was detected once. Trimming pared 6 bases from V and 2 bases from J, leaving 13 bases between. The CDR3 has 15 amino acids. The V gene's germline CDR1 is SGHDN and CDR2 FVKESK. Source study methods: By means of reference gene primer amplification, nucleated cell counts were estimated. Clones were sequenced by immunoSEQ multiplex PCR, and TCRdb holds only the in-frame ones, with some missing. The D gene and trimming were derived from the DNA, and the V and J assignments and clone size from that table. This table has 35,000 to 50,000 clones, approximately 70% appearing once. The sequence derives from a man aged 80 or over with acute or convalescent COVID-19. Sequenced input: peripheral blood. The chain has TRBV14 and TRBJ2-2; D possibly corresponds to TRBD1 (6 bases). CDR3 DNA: TGTGCCAGCAGTTCGGACAGTATTAACACCGGGGAGCTGTTTTTT. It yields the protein CASSSDSINTGELFF.